This TCR beta chain was found in a study of T-cell reconstitution after alpha-beta-depleted transplantation in children. V was cut by 5 bases and J by 9 bases, with 11 bases left in between. CDR1 LNHNV and CDR2 YYDKDF come from the germline V gene (reference sequence). This CDR3 region has 12 residues. Using unique molecular identifiers, the investigators prepared the TCRbeta library. Each CDR3 protein is one row after TCRdb ran MiXCR on the PCR reads. The sample records some 490,000 distinct CDR3 sequences, around 12% being singletons. This clonotype was detected a few times. The receptor was isolated from a human donor who donated a stem cell graft to a child with combined immunodeficiency. The sequences come from PBMCs from the stem cell graft donor, collected from the stem cell graft. V is TRBV15 and J is TRBJ2-1; D is unresolved. CDR3 loop: CATSQTRAEQFF. In DNA form, the CDR3 reads TGTGCCACCAGCCAGACGAGAGCTGAGCAGTTCTTC. The full variable domain, rest sourced from reference TRBV15 and TRBJ2-1, is DAMVIQNPRYQVTQFGKPVTLSCSQTLNHNVMYWYQQKSSQAPKLLFHYYDKDFNNEADTPDNFQSRRPNTSFCFLDIRSPGLGDTAMYLCATSQTRAEQFFGPGTRLTVL.